The clone carrying this TCR beta chain was detected ten times or more. The sample comes from a study of identical twins. TCRdb itself ran the 5' RACE reads through MiXCR, one entry per CDR3 protein. The profile shows 570,000 or so distinct CDR3 sequences, more than 9% of them singletons. Germline assignment: CDR1 MGHDK and CDR2 SYGVNS. The CDR3 totals 10 residues. Between the trimmed V and J ends, which lost 6 bases and 2 bases, there was a span of 1 base. These data also featured in a second study, about yellow fever vaccine responses in identical twins.

The clonotype originates from a woman between 18 and 30 years old in good health. This chain connects TRBV25-1 to TRBJ2-5; no clear D gene. Sequencing input: PBMCs. This chain's CDR3 is CASRQETQYF. In DNA, the CDR3 is TGTGCCAGCAGACAAGAGACCCAGTACTTC. Variable domain in full (rest from reference TRBV25-1 and TRBJ2-5): EADIYQTPRYLVIGTGKKITLECSQTMGHDKMYWYQQDPGMELHLIHYSYGVNSTEKGDLSSESTVSRIRTEHFPLTLESARPSHTSQYLCASRQETQYFGPGTRLLVL.